Following are 24 T cell receptor beta chains from one sample sequenced in a study of PD-L1 blockade in urothelial cancer. Time point here: pretreatment peripheral blood. TCRdb keeps only in-frame clones here, not all; method: immunoSEQ multiplex PCR. Of around 70,000 clones listed, 65% to 85% are singletons. Material: PBMCs, obtained around atezolizumab (anti-PD-L1) treatment. These receptors all come from a woman in her 70s with urothelial cancer.

The CDR3 sequence: CSVERAGGHEQFF. CDR3 bases: TGCAGCGTTGAGAGGGCAGGGGGTCATGAGCAGTTCTTC. The rearrangement uses TRBV29-1 and TRBJ2-1, with TRBD1 matching 7 bases. The CDR3 has 13 amino acids. Germline V gene data show CDR1 as SQVTM and CDR2 as ANQGSEA. V lost 3 bases and J lost 8; bases outside the gene matches: 7.

The rearrangement links TRBV9 to TRBJ1-1; D call uncertain. Germline V CDR1 and CDR2: SGDLS, YYNGEE. V shed 4 bases and J shed 1 base, with 8 bases lying between them. The CDR3 totals 13 residues. Written as DNA, the CDR3 is TGTGCCAGCAGCTCGGAGGCGAACACTGAAGCTTTCTTT. This translates into CASSSEANTEAFF.

The V gene is TRBV29-1, the J gene TRBJ2-7; 9 bases match TRBD1. The CDR3 runs to 14 residues. V lost 7 bases, J lost 2 bases, and 9 bases stayed unmatched. Germline V lookup: CDR1 SQVTM, CDR2 ANQGSEA. The CDR3 DNA sequence: TGCAGCGCTGGGGGACAGGGACCGACCTACGAGCAGTACTTC. Translation gives CSAGGQGPTYEQYF.

The chain has TRBV5-3 and TRBJ1-5, with TRBD1 matching over 8 bases. TRBV5-3 is identified as an open reading frame with a role that is uncertain. The CDR3 extends over 18 amino acids. V gave up 0 bases and J gave up 6 bases; unmatched junction bases: 14. CDR3 amino acids: CARSLGQGALWGSQPQHF. The CDR3 coding sequence is TGTGCCAGAAGCTTGGGGCAGGGGGCCCTTTGGGGATCTCAGCCCCAGCATTTT.

The chain carries TRBV7-9 and TRBJ1-1; the D is unclear. The CDR3 length is 13 residues. V dropped 3 bases and J dropped 7 bases, with 12 bases sitting between them. The V gene's germline CDR1 is SEHNR and CDR2 FQNEAQ (reference sequence). CDR3 sequence (DNA): TGTGCCAGCAGCTTTCCGGGATCTAATGAAGCTTTCTTT. Amino acid sequence: CASSFPGSNEAFF.

The chain is built from TRBV10-3 and TRBJ2-2; TRBD1 might be the D (6 bases). This CDR3 is 14 amino acids long. In germline, CDR1 is ENHRY, CDR2 SYGVKD. Trimming left V 4 bases short and J 6 bases short, with 12 bases between. The CDR3 DNA reads as TGTGCCATCAGTGTGCCAGGGGATGCCGGGGAGCTGTTTTTT. The encoded protein is CAISVPGDAGELFF.

The chain combines TRBV30 with TRBJ1-2, with D hard to call. The ends were cut back, 6 bases at V and 8 bases at J, with 16 bases in the middle. The V gene's germline CDR1 is GTSNPN and CDR2 SVGIG (reference sequence). CDR3 length: 12 amino acids. This CDR3 reads CACERENRGYTF. CDR3 in DNA: TGTGCCTGCGAGAGGGAGAATCGGGGCTACACCTTC.

The V gene is TRBV4-2, the J gene TRBJ2-2; 11 bases map to TRBD2. J lost 0 bases, V lost 0 bases, and 3 bases had no gene match. Germline V lookup: CDR1 LGHNA, CDR2 YNFKEQ. CDR3 size: 18 residues. This chain's CDR3 is CASSQEPGLAANTGELFF. The CDR3 DNA follows: TGTGCCAGCAGCCAAGAACCGGGACTAGCGGCGAACACCGGGGAGCTGTTTTTT.

V usage is TRBV6-5 and J usage is TRBJ1-5; no firm D call. There are 15 residues in the CDR3. Germline V CDR1 and CDR2: MNHEY, SVGAGI. Between the trimmed V and J ends, which lost 0 bases and 5 bases, there was a span of 11 bases. The CDR3 reads CASSYSSNRDQPQHF. For the CDR3, the DNA is TGTGCCAGCAGTTACTCGAGTAACCGCGATCAGCCCCAGCATTTT.

The chain has TRBV25-1 and TRBJ2-5, with 12 bases identical to TRBD2. With the DNA end fitting TRBJ2-7 better, the J assignment may be wrong. This CDR3 is built from 16 residues. Germline V lookup: CDR1 MGHDK, CDR2 SYGVNS. The CDR3 region is CASSDRPSGGVYEQYF. The CDR3 DNA is TGTGCCAGCAGTGACCGCCCTAGCGGGGGGGTGTACGAGCAGTACTTC.

The V gene is TRBV6-6, the J gene TRBJ1-3, with no clear D. The CDR3 runs 15 residues. V lost 7 bases, J lost 4 bases, and 17 bases lay in between. Germline values: CDR1 MNHNY, CDR2 SVGAGI (reference sequence). The DNA for the CDR3 is TGTGCCAGCACCCCCCGAGGTCCACCGGGAAACACCATATATTTT. It is translated as CASTPRGPPGNTIYF.

The chain has TRBV28 and TRBJ2-7; the D gene is possibly TRBD1 (6 bases). The CDR3 loop spans 15 amino acids. The germline CDR1 and CDR2 sequences are MDHEN and SYDVKM. Trimming pared 7 bases from V and 4 bases from J, leaving 20 bases between. The CDR3: CASTVGSRGRYEQYF. The CDR3 DNA sequence: TGTGCCAGCACCGTAGGGTCTAGGGGGAGATACGAGCAGTACTTC.

V usage is TRBV6-5 and J usage is TRBJ1-2; a possible D gene is TRBD1 (5 bases). The germline gives CDR1 MNHEY, CDR2 SVGAGI. Trimming took 7 bases from V and 6 from J, leaving 15 bases between them. CDR3 length: 13 residues. The CDR3 loop reads CASTSMGGDGYTF. CDR3 sequence (DNA): TGTGCCAGCACTTCCATGGGGGGGGATGGCTACACCTTC.

The chain combines TRBV5-1 with TRBJ2-5; 7 bases fit TRBD2. The J segment lost 5 bases and the V segment lost 3 bases, leaving 13 bases of the junction unmatched. The CDR3 sequence is 16 residues long. Germline lookup yields CDR1 SGHRS and CDR2 YFSETQ. The CDR3 sequence is CASSWTSAGEGETQYF. CDR3 nucleotide sequence: TGCGCCAGCAGCTGGACCTCTGCGGGAGAGGGGGAGACCCAGTACTTC.

The V gene is TRBV4-3, the J gene TRBJ2-5; D not resolved. V was shortened by 0 bases and J by 5 bases, with 13 bases between the two germline ends. Germline V CDR1 and CDR2: LGHNA, YSLEER. The CDR3 has 15 residues. CDR3 in DNA: TGCGCCAGCAGCCAAGAATGGGCAGGAAGTGAGACCCAGTACTTC. Its translation: CASSQEWAGSETQYF.

The V call is TRBV7-2, the J call TRBJ1-1; D gene unclear. This CDR3 is 14 amino acids long. Germline CDR1 SGHTA, CDR2 FQGNSA. The V and J ends lost 1 base and 1 base respectively, with 7 bases between them. The CDR3 here is CASSLVGPNTEAFF. CDR3 bases: TGTGCCAGCAGCTTAGTTGGGCCGAACACTGAAGCTTTCTTT.

This chain links TRBV29-1 with TRBJ2-3; 9 nucleotides match TRBD2. CDR1 SQVTM and CDR2 ANQGSEA come from the germline V gene. CDR3 length: 14 amino acids. V lost 4 bases to trimming and J lost 7 bases; unmatched junction nucleotides: 9. CDR3 sequence (DNA): TGCAGCGTTGCTATCCAGACTAGCGGAAATACGCAGTATTTT. Translated: CSVAIQTSGNTQYF.

This chain links TRBV5-1 with TRBJ2-5; 7 bases agree with TRBD2. The CDR3 loop spans 13 amino acids. V dropped 8 bases and J dropped 5; count of bases not matched to a gene: 9. The germline gives CDR1 SGHRS, CDR2 YFSETQ. DNA for the CDR3: TGCGCCAGTAACCCGGGGGGACGGGAGACCCAGTACTTC. Translated: CASNPGGRETQYF.

This chain connects TRBV13 to TRBJ1-2; TRBD1 aligns across 10 bases. Looked up from germline, CDR1 is PRHDT and CDR2 is FYEKMQ (reference sequence). CDR3 length: 14 residues. V dropped 5 bases and J dropped 4; count of bases not matched to a gene: 4. CDR3 DNA: TGTGCCAGCAGCCGGGACAGGGGCGGCTATGGCTACACCTTC. Amino acid sequence: CASSRDRGGYGYTF.

V and J are TRBV10-3 and TRBJ2-7, with a weak D call TRBD1 (6 bases). CDR3 length equals 14 residues. Germline V gene sequence: CDR1 ENHRY, CDR2 SYGVKD. V lost 10 bases and J lost 6, with 22 bases in between. The CDR3 sequence: CATYAGDLFIEQYF. The DNA of the CDR3 is TGTGCCACCTACGCAGGGGATTTGTTCATCGAGCAGTACTTC.

This chain links TRBV6-1 with TRBJ1-5; D not certain. The CDR3 has 14 residues. The V gene's germline CDR1 is MNHNS and CDR2 SASEGT. V lost 7 bases and J lost 6, with 16 bases in between. CDR3 residues: CASTLGGRIQPQHF. As DNA, the CDR3 is TGTGCCAGCACCCTAGGAGGGAGGATTCAGCCCCAGCATTTT.

J is TRBJ1-4 and V is TRBV25-1; D is perhaps TRBD1 (5 bases). CDR3 length: 15 residues. Trimming left V 4 bases short and J 8 bases short, with 17 bases between. CDR1 is MGHDK and CDR2 is SYGVNS in the germline V gene. CDR3 DNA sequence: TGTGCCAGCAGTGTCCACATAGTCGGACACGAAAAACTGTTTTTT. Residues: CASSVHIVGHEKLFF.

The chain joins TRBV6-5 to TRBJ2-4, with D possibly TRBD1 on 6 matching bases. The CDR3 length is 14 residues. Germline assignment: CDR1 MNHEY and CDR2 SVGAGI. Trimming took 0 bases from V and 6 from J, leaving 9 bases between them. CDR3 loop: CASSYSIQGNIQYF. The CDR3 DNA follows: TGTGCCAGCAGTTACTCGATACAGGGAAACATTCAGTACTTC.

The rearrangement uses TRBV2 and TRBJ2-1; TRBD2 aligns across 9 bases. This CDR3 comprises 16 residues. V shed 3 bases, J shed 0 bases, and the junction held 3 bases outside the gene matches. From germline, CDR1 is SNHLY and CDR2 FYNNEI. CDR3 protein: CASSDSGGLSYNEQFF. CDR3 DNA sequence: TGTGCCAGCAGTGATAGCGGGGGCCTCTCCTACAATGAGCAGTTCTTC. The full variable domain, with the rest looked up from reference TRBV2 and TRBJ2-1, is EPEVTQTPSHQVTQMGQEVILRCVPISNHLYFYWYRQILGQKVEFLVSFYNNEISEKSEIFDDQFSVERPDGSNFTLKIRSTKLEDSAMYFCASSDSGGLSYNEQFFGPGTRLTVL.